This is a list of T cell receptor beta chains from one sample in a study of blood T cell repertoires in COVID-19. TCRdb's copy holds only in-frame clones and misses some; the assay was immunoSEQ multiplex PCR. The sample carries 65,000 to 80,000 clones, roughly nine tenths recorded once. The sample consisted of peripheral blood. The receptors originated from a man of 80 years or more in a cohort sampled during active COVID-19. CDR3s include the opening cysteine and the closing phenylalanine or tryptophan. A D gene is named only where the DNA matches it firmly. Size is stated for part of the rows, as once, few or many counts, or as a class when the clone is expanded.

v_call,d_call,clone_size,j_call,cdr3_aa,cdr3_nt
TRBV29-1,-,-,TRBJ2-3,CSARQSFTDTQYF,TGCAGTGCCCGCCAGTCTTTCACAGATACGCAGTATTTT
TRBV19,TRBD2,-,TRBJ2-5,CASSQLAEQETQYF,TGTGCCAGTAGCCAACTAGCGGAGCAAGAGACCCAGTACTTC
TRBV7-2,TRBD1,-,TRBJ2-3,CASRLDRGTDTQYF,TGTGCCAGCAGACTGGACAGGGGCACAGATACGCAGTATTTT
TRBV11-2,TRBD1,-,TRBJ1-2,CASSPDRAYGYTF,TGTGCCAGCAGCCCGGACAGGGCCTATGGCTACACCTTC
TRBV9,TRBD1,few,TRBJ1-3,CASSARQGSSGNTIYF,TGTGCCAGCAGCGCCAGACAGGGCAGCTCTGGAAACACCATATATTTT
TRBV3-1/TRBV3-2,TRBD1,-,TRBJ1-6,CASSQEGDRGALHF,TGTGCCAGCAGCCAAGAAGGGGACAGGGGTGCCCTCCACTTT
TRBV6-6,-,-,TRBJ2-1,CASSLSGEGEQFF,TGTGCCAGCAGTCTATCAGGGGAAGGTGAGCAGTTCTTC
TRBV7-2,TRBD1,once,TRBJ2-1,CASSSTGGNEQFF,TGTGCCAGCAGCTCAACAGGGGGCAATGAGCAGTTCTTC
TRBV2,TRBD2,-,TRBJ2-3,CASSVGLAGTDTQYF,TGTGCCAGCAGTGTTGGACTAGCGGGCACAGATACGCAGTATTTT
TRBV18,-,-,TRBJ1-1,CASSRQDMNTEAFF,TGTGCCAGCTCACGGCAGGACATGAACACTGAAGCTTTCTTT
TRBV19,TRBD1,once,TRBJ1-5,CASSPVTGVGQPQHF,TGTGCCAGTAGCCCGGTTACAGGGGTAGGTCAGCCCCAGCATTTT
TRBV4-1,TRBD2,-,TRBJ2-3,CASSQTSGGWDTQYF,TGCGCCAGCAGCCAGACTAGCGGGGGGTGGGATACGCAGTATTTT
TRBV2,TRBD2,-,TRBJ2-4,CASSEMGLAGNTKNIQYF,TGTGCCAGCAGTGAAATGGGACTAGCGGGGAACACCAAAAACATTCAGTACTTC
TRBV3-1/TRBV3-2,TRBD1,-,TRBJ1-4,CASSQGGQGGYEKLFF,TGTGCCAGCAGCCAAGGGGGACAGGGGGGATATGAAAAACTGTTTTTT
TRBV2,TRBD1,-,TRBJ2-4,CASSGQGQNIQYF,TGTGCCAGCAGTGGACAGGGCCAAAACATTCAGTACTTC
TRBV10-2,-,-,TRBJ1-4,CASKERLGEKLFF,TGCGCCAGCAAGGAGAGGCTGGGTGAAAAACTGTTTTTT
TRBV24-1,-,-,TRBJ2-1,CATSEGLDNEQFF,TGTGCCACCAGTGAGGGCCTGGACAATGAGCAGTTCTTC
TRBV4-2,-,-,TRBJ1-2,CASSQERGFGYTF,TGTGCCAGCAGCCAAGAAAGAGGGTTTGGCTACACCTTC
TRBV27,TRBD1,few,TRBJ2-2,CASSLSRVGGQENTGELFF,TGTGCCAGCAGTTTATCCAGGGTGGGCGGACAGGAGAACACCGGGGAGCTGTTTTTT
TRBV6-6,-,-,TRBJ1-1,CASYGGGLNTEAFF,TGTGCCAGCTATGGGGGAGGCCTTAACACTGAAGCTTTCTTT
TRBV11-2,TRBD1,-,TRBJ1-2,CASSVDRGNYGYTF,TGTGCCAGCAGCGTCGACAGGGGGAACTATGGCTACACCTTC
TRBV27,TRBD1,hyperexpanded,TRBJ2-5,CASSLSGQTFGAQYF,TGTGCCAGCAGTTTATCGGGACAGACTTTTGGGGCCCAGTACTTC
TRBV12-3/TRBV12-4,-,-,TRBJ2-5,CASSLWGLETQYF,TGTGCCAGCAGTTTGTGGGGGCTGGAGACCCAGTACTTC
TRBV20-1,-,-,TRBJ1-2,CSATPIDGYTF,TGCAGTGCCACCCCGATAGATGGCTACACCTTC
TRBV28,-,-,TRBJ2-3,CASSDLAIHTDTQYF,TGTGCCAGCAGCGACTTGGCCATACACACAGATACGCAGTATTTT
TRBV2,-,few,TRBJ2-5,CASSDLAQETQYF,TGTGCCAGCAGTGATCTAGCCCAAGAGACCCAGTACTTC
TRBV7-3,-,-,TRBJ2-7,CASSLWAQGEQYF,TGTGCCAGCAGCTTATGGGCCCAGGGTGAGCAGTACTTC
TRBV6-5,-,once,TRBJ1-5,CASSPGGAGQPQHF,TGTGCCAGCAGTCCAGGTGGGGCTGGGCAGCCCCAGCATTTT
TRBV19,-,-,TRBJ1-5,CASSIEENQPQHF,TGTGCCAGTAGTATAGAGGAGAATCAGCCCCAGCATTTT
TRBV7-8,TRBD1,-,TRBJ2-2,CASTIYPNRGLAGELFF,TGTGCCAGCACCATTTACCCAAACAGGGGGCTGGCCGGGGAGCTGTTTTTT
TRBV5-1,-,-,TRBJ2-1,CASSPVGDEQFF,TGCGCCAGCAGCCCCGTCGGGGATGAGCAGTTCTTC
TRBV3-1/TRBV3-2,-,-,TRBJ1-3,CASSRASGNTIYF,TGTGCCAGCAGCCGAGCCTCTGGAAACACCATATATTTT
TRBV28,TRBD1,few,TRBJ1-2,CASSPQHRGYSYGYTF,TGTGCCAGCAGTCCACAACACAGGGGATATAGCTATGGCTACACCTTC
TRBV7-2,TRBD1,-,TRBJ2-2,CASSLGGGGQNTGELFF,TGTGCCAGCAGCTTAGGAGGGGGCGGGCAGAACACCGGGGAGCTGTTTTTT
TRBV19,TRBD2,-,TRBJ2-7,CASSPRGSGGYDEQYF,TGTGCCAGTAGTCCCCGAGGTAGCGGGGGTTACGACGAGCAATACTTC
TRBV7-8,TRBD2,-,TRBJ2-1,CASRPFSGGLWNEQFF,TGTGCCAGCAGGCCCTTTTCGGGGGGGCTTTGGAATGAGCAGTTCTTC
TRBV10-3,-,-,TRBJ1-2,CAISESSSTYGYTF,TGTGCCATCAGTGAGTCGAGTAGTACGTATGGCTACACCTTC
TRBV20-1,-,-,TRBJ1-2,CSVYRSDGYTF,TGCAGTGTTTACAGGAGTGATGGCTACACCTTC
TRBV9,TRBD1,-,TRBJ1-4,CASRGQGATNEKLFF,TGTGCCAGCAGGGGACAGGGAGCAACTAATGAAAAACTGTTTTTT
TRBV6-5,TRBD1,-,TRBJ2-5,CASSEDRDQETQYF,TGTGCCAGCAGCGAGGACAGGGACCAAGAGACCCAGTACTTC
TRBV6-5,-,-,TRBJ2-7,CASSLGRSSHEQYF,TGTGCCAGCAGCCTGGGGCGGTCCTCCCACGAGCAGTACTTC
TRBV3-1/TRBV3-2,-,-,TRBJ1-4,CASSQDGGAANEKLFF,TGTGCCAGCAGCCAAGATGGCGGCGCGGCTAATGAAAAACTGTTTTTT
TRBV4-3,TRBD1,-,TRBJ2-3,CASSPGSGTGATDTQYF,TGCGCCAGCAGCCCCGGCTCCGGGACAGGGGCCACAGATACGCAGTATTTT
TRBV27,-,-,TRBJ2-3,CASSRGPGGTDTQYF,TGTGCCAGCAGCCGGGGACCAGGGGGCACAGATACGCAGTATTTT
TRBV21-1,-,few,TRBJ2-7,CASGPRTGWYEQYF,TGTGCCAGCGGACCAAGGACAGGGTGGTACGAGCAGTACTTC
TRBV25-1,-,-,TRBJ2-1,CASAGRGNEQFF,TGTGCCAGCGCGGGCAGGGGCAATGAGCAGTTCTTC
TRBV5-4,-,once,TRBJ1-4,CASSLGRGGEKLFF,TGTGCCAGCAGCTTGGGGAGGGGGGGTGAAAAACTGTTTTTT
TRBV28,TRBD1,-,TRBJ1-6,CASRPGTANSPLHF,TGTGCCAGCAGGCCCGGGACAGCAAATTCACCCCTCCACTTT
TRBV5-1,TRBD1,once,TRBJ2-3,CASSLDRGRGDTQYF,TGCGCCAGCAGCCTTGACAGGGGGCGTGGAGATACGCAGTATTTT
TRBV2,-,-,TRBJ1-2,CASSEAREVWGYTF,TGTGCCAGCAGTGAAGCCCGAGAGGTCTGGGGCTACACCTTC
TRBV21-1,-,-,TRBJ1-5,CASSKWRQGASQPQHF,TGTGCCAGCAGCAAGTGGCGGCAGGGGGCGTCTCAGCCCCAGCATTTT
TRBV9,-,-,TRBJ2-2,CASSSTGTTGELFF,TGTGCCAGCAGCTCTACAGGGACCACCGGGGAGCTGTTTTTT
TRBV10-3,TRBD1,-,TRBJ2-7,CAISDSQGASPYEQYF,TGTGCCATCAGTGACTCACAGGGGGCGAGCCCCTACGAGCAGTACTTC
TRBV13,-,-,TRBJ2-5,CASSILVTGVQETQYF,TGTGCCAGCAGCATACTTGTGACTGGCGTACAAGAGACCCAGTACTTC
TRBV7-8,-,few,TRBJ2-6,CAILGGASGANVLTF,TGTGCCATACTAGGGGGGGCCTCAGGGGCCAACGTCCTGACTTTC
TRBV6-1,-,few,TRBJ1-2,CASSEDSNYGYTF,TGTGCCAGCAGTGAGGACAGTAACTATGGCTACACCTTC
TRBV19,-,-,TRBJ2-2,CASTLWGQNTGELFF,TGTGCCAGTACCCTGTGGGGGCAGAACACCGGGGAGCTGTTTTTT